This T cell receptor (beta chain) was obtained from a study of T cell repertoires in cytomegalovirus infection. Using its own MiXCR run on the reads, TCRdb lists one record per CDR3 protein. The sample records about 530,000 distinct CDR3 sequences, approximately 26% being singletons. CDR1 is MNHEY and CDR2 is SVGAGI in the germline V gene. This CDR3 has 16 amino acids. V shed 4 bases and J shed 0 bases, with 13 bases lying between them. Study outcomes and limitations: Dominating the ex vivo response were TCR beta clonotypes that were CMV-specific and HLA-C-restricted.

Concerning this clonotype itself: Its antigen is not known.

Material for sequencing was PBMCs. V and J are TRBV6-5 and TRBJ2-1; the D gene could be TRBD1 or TRBD2 (5 bases each). The receptor was derived from a human donor in good health (CMV status not recorded). Some clones in this sample may be carry-over from other donors' samples. The chain's CDR3 is CASSSRGRSSYNEQFF. For the CDR3, the DNA is TGTGCCAGCAGTTCCCGGGGCCGGAGCTCCTACAATGAGCAGTTCTTC.